Following are 28 T cell receptor beta chains from one sample sequenced in a study of blood T cell repertoires in COVID-19. The table came from immunoSEQ multiplex PCR; TCRdb's copy has only in-frame clones and leaves some out. This sample has tens of thousands of clones; roughly 80% occur once, and the top ten carry about 10%. The source material was peripheral blood. The receptors here all came from a human donor in a cohort sampled during active COVID-19.

This clone has at least ten counts. The chain carries TRBV21-1 and TRBJ2-2; the table's D call, TRBD2, was not checked against the DNA. TRBV21-1 is annotated as a pseudogene. This CDR3 contains 15 residues. The CDR3 coding sequence is TGTGCCAGCAGGCTAGACGCGGCCGACACCGGGGAGCTGTTTTTT. It encodes CASRLDAADTGELFF.

A few counts support this clone. The rearrangement links TRBV9 to TRBJ2-3, with TRBD2 matching over 11 bases. The CDR3 totals 15 residues. With 4 bases clipped from V and 2 bases from J, the junction kept 3 bases outside the gene matches. Germline lookup yields CDR1 SGDLS and CDR2 YYNGEE. CDR3: CASSRLAGNTDTQYF. The DNA of the CDR3 is TGTGCCAGCAGCAGACTAGCGGGGAACACAGATACGCAGTATTTT.

This chain links TRBV5-1 with TRBJ2-2, with a tentative D call TRBD1 (6 bases). Per the germline V gene, CDR1 is SGHRS and CDR2 is YFSETQ. With 4 bases removed from V and 5 bases from J, the gap between germline ends came to 9 bases. The CDR3 is made up of 13 amino acids. CDR3 residues: CASSLQGTGELFF. The CDR3 nucleotides read TGCGCCAGCAGCCTACAGGGAACCGGGGAGCTGTTTTTT.

The rearrangement uses TRBV5-6 and TRBJ1-5; 9 nucleotides align to TRBD1. Germline CDR1 SGHDT, CDR2 YYEEEE. V shed 1 base and J 5 bases; nucleotides not matched to a gene: 7. This CDR3 comprises 16 residues. CDR3 in DNA: TGTGCCAGCAGCTTGCTGGGACAGGGAAGAGATCAGCCCCAGCATTTT. Translated, it gives CASSLLGQGRDQPQHF.

The chain combines TRBV6-5 with TRBJ1-2, with D possibly being TRBD1 (6 bases). Per the germline V gene, CDR1 is MNHEY and CDR2 is SVGAGI. This CDR3 is built from 13 residues. The V end was cut by 4 bases, the J end by 4 bases, with 10 bases between. Here the CDR3 reads CASSFGQSYGYTF. In DNA, the CDR3 is TGTGCCAGCAGTTTCGGACAGAGCTATGGCTACACCTTC.

The rearrangement uses TRBV18 and TRBJ2-7, with TRBD1 as a possible D gene (6 bases). Trimming shortened V by 3 bases and J by 3 bases, and 15 bases separated the two germline ends. The CDR3 is 15 residues long. Germline V gives CDR1 KGHSH, CDR2 LQKENI. CDR3 region: CASSPSGTSVYEQYF. The CDR3 DNA follows: TGTGCCAGCTCACCTTCCGGGACATCGGTCTACGAGCAGTACTTC.

The chain combines TRBV30 with TRBJ2-2; 7 nucleotides agree with TRBD2. J was trimmed by 3 bases and V by 4 bases; bases with no gene match: 5. CDR3 length: 14 amino acids. CDR1 and CDR2 from the germline V gene are GTSNPN and SVGIG (reference sequence). In nucleotides, the CDR3 is TGTGCCTGGACCCACCGGGGGGACACCGGGGAGCTGTTTTTT. Translation gives CAWTHRGDTGELFF. Looking up the rest from reference TRBV30 and TRBJ2-2 gives the full variable domain: SQTIHQWPATLVQPVGSPLSLECTVEGTSNPNLYWYRQAAGRGLQLLFYSVGIGQISSEVPQNLSASRPQDRQFILSSKKLLLSDSGFYLCAWTHRGDTGELFFGEGSRLTVL.

The chain combines TRBV6-2 or TRBV6-3 with TRBJ1-2; 7 bases agree with TRBD1. The CDR3 totals 15 residues. The germline gives CDR1 MNHEY, CDR2 SVGEGT. V was pared by 5 bases and J by 2 bases, with 8 bases of the junction left unmatched. CDR3: CASSTTQTGNYGYTF. In DNA form, the CDR3 reads TGTGCCAGCAGTACCACCCAGACAGGGAACTATGGCTACACCTTC.

This clone appeared once. This chain joins TRBV7-9 and TRBJ1-1, with 8 nucleotides matching TRBD1. V lost 3 bases, J lost 9 bases, and 6 bases stayed unmatched. CDR3 length: 13 residues. From germline, CDR1 is SEHNR and CDR2 FQNEAQ (reference sequence). The CDR3 nucleotides are TGTGCCAGCAGCTTCGGACAGGGCCCCCAAGCTTTCTTT. This sequence encodes CASSFGQGPQAFF.

This clone was seen only a few times. The V call is TRBV2, the J call TRBJ1-2; no reliable D call. The CDR3 has 13 amino acids. From germline, CDR1 is SNHLY and CDR2 FYNNEI. Between the trimmed V and J ends, which lost 3 bases and 9 bases, there was a span of 14 bases. The CDR3 here is CASSDSPVGSYTF. The CDR3, as DNA: TGTGCCAGCAGTGATTCGCCAGTCGGGAGCTACACCTTC.

The chain has TRBV18 and TRBJ2-1; D might be TRBD2 (5 bases). Trimming cost V 2 bases and J 5 bases, with 10 bases left between them. The CDR3 spans 14 residues. Germline loops: CDR1 KGHSH, CDR2 LQKENI. The DNA of the CDR3 is TGTGCCAGCTCACCAAAGAGAGGGAACAATGAGCAGTTCTTC. The encoded protein is CASSPKRGNNEQFF.

The chain carries TRBV7-3 and TRBJ2-3, with D perhaps matching TRBD1 (5 bases). This CDR3 has 15 amino acids. Germline V lookup: CDR1 SGHTA, CDR2 FQGTGA. V dropped 2 bases and J dropped 6 bases, with 15 bases sitting between them. In nucleotides, the CDR3 is TGTGCCAGCAGCTTAGTAGGGGTAGAATCCGATACGCAGTATTTT. Residues: CASSLVGVESDTQYF. The full variable domain, with the rest looked up from reference TRBV7-3 and TRBJ2-3, is GAGVSQTPSNKVTEKGKYVELRCDPISGHTALYWYRQSLGQGPEFLIYFQGTGAADDSGLPNDRFFAVRPEGSVSTLKIQRTERGDSAVYLCASSLVGVESDTQYFGPGTRLTVL.

The chain uses TRBV3-1 (or the pseudogene TRBV3-2) and TRBJ2-7; tentatively, D is TRBD2 (5 bases). The germline V and J ends were trimmed by 3 bases and 4 bases, with 16 bases remaining between them. CDR1 and CDR2 from the germline V gene are LGHDT and YNNKEL (reference sequence). The CDR3 contains 15 residues. In DNA form, the CDR3 reads TGTGCCAGCAGCCAGGCCGGAGGTAACCCGTACGAGCAGTACTTC. It encodes CASSQAGGNPYEQYF.

The chain couples TRBV7-2 to TRBJ1-5; no clear D. Trimming stripped 1 base from V and 8 bases from J, with 9 bases between. The CDR3 extends over 13 amino acids. The germline V gene encodes CDR1 SGHTA and CDR2 FQGNSA. CDR3 in DNA: TGTGCCAGCAGCTTAGAACGGGGAAAGCCCCAGCATTTT. It is translated as CASSLERGKPQHF. The full variable domain, in which reference TRBV7-2 and TRBJ1-5 provide the parts outside the CDR3, is GAGVSQSPSNKVTEKGKDVELRCDPISGHTALYWYRQSLGQGLEFLIYFQGNSAPDKSGLPSDRFSAERTGGSVSTLTIQRTQQEDSAVYLCASSLERGKPQHFGDGTRLSIL.

This sequence joins TRBV9 and TRBJ2-3; D uncertain. Per germline, CDR1 SGDLS and CDR2 YYNGEE. This CDR3 region has 13 residues. The V end was cut by 3 bases, the J end by 4 bases, with 9 bases between. The CDR3 DNA sequence: TGTGCCAGCAGCGACGCTTTAGCAGATACGCAGTATTTT. Its translation is CASSDALADTQYF.

The chain is built from TRBV5-1 and TRBJ1-2; 7 positions agree with TRBD1. The V gene end was trimmed by 4 bases and the J gene end by 8 bases; junction bases not matched to a gene: 8. The CDR3 totals 13 residues. The germline V gene encodes CDR1 SGHRS and CDR2 YFSETQ. CDR3 loop: CASSPDRENGYTF. CDR3 DNA: TGCGCCAGCAGCCCCGACAGGGAAAACGGCTACACCTTC.

The chain combines TRBV9 with TRBJ1-4; D perhaps matches TRBD1 (6 bases). V gave up 1 base and J gave up 8 bases, with 18 bases separating them. Germline V gene sequence: CDR1 SGDLS, CDR2 YYNGEE. The CDR3 runs to 16 residues. The CDR3 bases are TGTGCCAGCAGCGTACAGGGGACGGGAAATGGGGAAAAACTGTTTTTT. Translating gives CASSVQGTGNGEKLFF.

This clone appeared once. V usage is TRBV13 and J usage is TRBJ2-2; TRBD2 matches 9 bases. Per the germline V gene, CDR1 is PRHDT and CDR2 is FYEKMQ (reference sequence). Losses at the gene ends were 1 base for V and 6 bases for J; bases not matched to a gene: 3. This CDR3 is built from 15 residues. For the CDR3, the DNA is TGTGCCAGCAGCTTAGTTCTAGCGGGGCCCGGGGAGCTGTTTTTT. Its translation is CASSLVLAGPGELFF.

This clone appeared a few times. The J gene is TRBJ2-7, the V gene TRBV5-1, with 9 bases lining up with TRBD2. With V trimmed by 4 bases and J by 3 bases, 5 bases remained unmatched. The CDR3 is 14 amino acids. Germline loops: CDR1 SGHRS, CDR2 YFSETQ. CDR3 sequence: CASSISGGRYEQYF. For the CDR3, the DNA is TGCGCCAGCAGCATTAGCGGGGGTCGCTACGAGCAGTACTTC.

This clone has a handful of counts. The chain uses TRBV12-3 or TRBV12-4 and TRBJ1-1; D possibly corresponds to TRBD1 (5 bases). The ends were cut back, 7 bases at V and 1 base at J, with 10 bases in the middle. The CDR3 has 13 amino acids. The CDR3 DNA follows: TGTGCCAGCAACAGGCGGGAGAACACTGAAGCTTTCTTT. Amino acid sequence: CASNRRENTEAFF.

The chain recombines TRBV6-2 or TRBV6-3 with TRBJ1-6; D possibly corresponds to TRBD1 (5 bases). The germline CDR1 and CDR2 sequences are MNHEY and SVGEGT. The CDR3 length is 17 residues. Trimming took 3 bases from V and 1 from J, leaving 13 bases between them. The CDR3 spells CASSYGAGESYNSPLHF. The CDR3 nucleotides are TGTGCCAGCAGTTATGGGGCAGGTGAATCCTATAATTCACCCCTCCACTTT.

V gene TRBV2 combines with J gene TRBJ1-1; tentative D call: TRBD1 (6 bases). V lost 8 bases, J lost 4 bases, and 17 bases lay in between. Germline V gene data show CDR1 as SNHLY and CDR2 as FYNNEI. The CDR3 spans 14 residues. For the CDR3, the DNA is TGTGCCAGCCTAGTTGACAGGAGGATCACTGAAGCTTTCTTT. Its translation: CASLVDRRITEAFF.

The rearrangement joins TRBV7-9 to TRBJ2-3; 7 nucleotides line up with TRBD2. This CDR3 has 15 residues. Germline lookup yields CDR1 SEHNR and CDR2 FQNEAQ (reference sequence). Trimming cost V 1 base and J 2 bases; bases outside gene matches: 3. The CDR3 reads CASSLGLASTDTQYF. Written as DNA, the CDR3 is TGTGCCAGCAGCTTAGGACTAGCTTCCACAGATACGCAGTATTTT.

As DNA, the CDR3 is TGTGCCAGTAGTAGGGGGACTCGGGGTGAGCAGTTCTTC. This gives the protein CASSRGTRGEQFF. V and J are TRBV19 and TRBJ2-1, with D possibly being TRBD2 (6 bases). The CDR3 is made up of 13 amino acids. Trimming took off 4 bases at V and 9 bases at J, with 13 bases between the two ends. From germline, CDR1 is LNHDA and CDR2 SQIVND (reference sequence).

The chain recombines TRBV5-1 with TRBJ2-7; 7 bases line up with TRBD1. The germline CDR1 and CDR2 sequences are SGHRS and YFSETQ. The J segment lost 3 bases and the V segment lost 4 bases, leaving 4 bases of the junction unmatched. The CDR3 is 13 residues long. The CDR3 region has the DNA TGCGCCAGCAGCCAAGGGGGCGACTACGAGCAGTACTTC. This codes for CASSQGGDYEQYF.

The V and J genes are TRBV11-2 and TRBJ2-5; TRBD2 aligns across 9 bases. Germline V gene lookup returns CDR1 SGHAT and CDR2 FQNNGV. V lost 3 bases, J lost 2 bases, and 7 bases stayed unmatched. The CDR3 is made up of 16 amino acids. Here the CDR3 DNA reads TGTGCCAGCAGCTTGTTAGCGGGGGCCTTACAAGAGACCCAGTACTTC. It specifies CASSLLAGALQETQYF.

The rearrangement links TRBV27 to TRBJ2-7; D not resolved. The V and J ends lost 10 bases and 3 bases respectively, with 13 bases between them. Germline V gene data show CDR1 as MNHEY and CDR2 as SMNVEV (reference sequence). This CDR3 is built from 12 residues. CDR3 nucleotide sequence: TGTGCCAATCTGAAACATGACTACGAGCAGTACTTC. Translation: CANLKHDYEQYF.

This sequence joins TRBV10-3 and TRBJ1-1; no definite D call. Germline-derived CDR1 and CDR2 are ENHRY and SYGVKD. V was shortened by 2 bases and J by 7 bases, with 5 bases between the two germline ends. CDR3 length: 11 residues. The CDR3 is CAISESREAFF. CDR3 coding DNA: TGTGCCATCAGTGAGAGCCGTGAAGCTTTCTTT.